The clone carrying this T cell receptor (beta chain) has only one observation. Sequencing used immunoSEQ v3.0 at survey level. Generated by immunoSEQ multiplex PCR, the TCRdb table keeps only in-frame clones and is missing some. Here the sample spans over 25,000 clones, about 94% being singletons. The data were obtained in a study of long-term antiretroviral therapy in people with HIV. The CDR3 has 15 amino acids. Germline values: CDR1 LNHDA, CDR2 SQIVND (reference sequence). V was pared by 0 bases and J by 9 bases, with 6 bases of the junction left unmatched. The rearrangement joins TRBV19 to TRBJ2-1; 9 nucleotides agree with TRBD2. The starting material was unsorted PBMCs, obtained approximately 7.1 years after starting antiretroviral therapy. The clonotype originates from a man aged 50 to 60 with HIV. CDR3 amino acids: CASSIDFISGSEQFF. Written as DNA, the CDR3 is TGTGCCAGTAGTATAGATTTTATTAGCGGGAGTGAGCAGTTCTTC.